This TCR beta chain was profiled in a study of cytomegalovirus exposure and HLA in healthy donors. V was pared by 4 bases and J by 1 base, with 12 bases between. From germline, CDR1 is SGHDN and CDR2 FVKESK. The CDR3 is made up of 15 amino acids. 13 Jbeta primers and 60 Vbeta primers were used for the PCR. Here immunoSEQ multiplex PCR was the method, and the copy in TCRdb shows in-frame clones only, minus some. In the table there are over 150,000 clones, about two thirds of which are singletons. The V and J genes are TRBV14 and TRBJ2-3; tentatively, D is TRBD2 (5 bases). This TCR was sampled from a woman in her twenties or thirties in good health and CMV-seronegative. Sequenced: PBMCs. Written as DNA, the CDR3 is TGTGCCAGCAGCCTAGATGGACTTCGCACAGATACGCAGTATTTT. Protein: CASSLDGLRTDTQYF.